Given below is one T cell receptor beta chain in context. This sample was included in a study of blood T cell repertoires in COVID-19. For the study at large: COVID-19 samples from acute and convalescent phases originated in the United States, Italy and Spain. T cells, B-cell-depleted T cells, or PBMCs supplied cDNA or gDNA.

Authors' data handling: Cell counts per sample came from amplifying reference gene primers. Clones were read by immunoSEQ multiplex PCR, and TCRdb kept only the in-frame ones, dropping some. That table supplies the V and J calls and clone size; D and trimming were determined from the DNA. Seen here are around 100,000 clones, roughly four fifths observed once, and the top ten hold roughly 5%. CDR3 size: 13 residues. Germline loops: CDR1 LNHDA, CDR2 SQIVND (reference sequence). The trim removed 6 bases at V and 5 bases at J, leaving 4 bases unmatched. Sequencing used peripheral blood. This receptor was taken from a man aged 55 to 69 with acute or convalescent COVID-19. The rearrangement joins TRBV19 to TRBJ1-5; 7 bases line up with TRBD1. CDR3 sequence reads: CASRDRLYQPQHF. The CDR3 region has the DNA TGTGCCAGTAGGGACAGGCTCTATCAGCCCCAGCATTTT.